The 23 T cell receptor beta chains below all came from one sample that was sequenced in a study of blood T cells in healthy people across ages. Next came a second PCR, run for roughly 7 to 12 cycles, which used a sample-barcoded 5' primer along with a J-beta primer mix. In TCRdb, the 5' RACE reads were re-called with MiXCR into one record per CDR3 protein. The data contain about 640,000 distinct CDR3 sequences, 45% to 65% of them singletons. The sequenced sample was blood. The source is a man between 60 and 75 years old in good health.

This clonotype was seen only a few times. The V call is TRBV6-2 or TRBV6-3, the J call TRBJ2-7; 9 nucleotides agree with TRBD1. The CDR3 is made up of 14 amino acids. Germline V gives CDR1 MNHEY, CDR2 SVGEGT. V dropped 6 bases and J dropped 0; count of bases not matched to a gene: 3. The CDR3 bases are TGTGCCAGCAGCGGGACAGGGTTCTCCTACGAGCAGTACTTC. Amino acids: CASSGTGFSYEQYF.

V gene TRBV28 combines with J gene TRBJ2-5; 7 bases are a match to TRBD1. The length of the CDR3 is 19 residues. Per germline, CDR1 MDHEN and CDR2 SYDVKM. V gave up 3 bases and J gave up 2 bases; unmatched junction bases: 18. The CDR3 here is CASSLTGQLVPMLQETQYF. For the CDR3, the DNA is TGTGCCAGCAGTTTGACGGGACAGCTAGTCCCAATGCTACAAGAGACCCAGTACTTC.

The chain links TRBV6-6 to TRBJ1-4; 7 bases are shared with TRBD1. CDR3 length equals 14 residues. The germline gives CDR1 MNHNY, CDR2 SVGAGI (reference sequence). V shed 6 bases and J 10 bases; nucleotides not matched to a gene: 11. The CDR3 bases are TGTGCCAGCAGCTACACAGGGGATTTCGTAAAACTGTTTTTT. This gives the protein CASSYTGDFVKLFF.

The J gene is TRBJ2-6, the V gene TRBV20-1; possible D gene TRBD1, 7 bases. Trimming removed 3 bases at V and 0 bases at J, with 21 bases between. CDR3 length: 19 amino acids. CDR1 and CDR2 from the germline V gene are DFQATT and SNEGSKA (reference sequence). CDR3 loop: CSASTSWSGGHSGANVLTF. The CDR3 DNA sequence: TGCAGTGCTAGTACTTCTTGGTCAGGGGGGCACTCTGGGGCCAACGTCCTGACTTTC.

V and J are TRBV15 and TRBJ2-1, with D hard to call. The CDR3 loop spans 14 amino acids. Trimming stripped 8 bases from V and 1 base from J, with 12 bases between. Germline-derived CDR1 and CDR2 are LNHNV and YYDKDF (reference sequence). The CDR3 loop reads CATRRTESYNEQFF. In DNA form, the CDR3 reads TGTGCCACCCGGCGGACCGAATCCTACAATGAGCAGTTCTTC.

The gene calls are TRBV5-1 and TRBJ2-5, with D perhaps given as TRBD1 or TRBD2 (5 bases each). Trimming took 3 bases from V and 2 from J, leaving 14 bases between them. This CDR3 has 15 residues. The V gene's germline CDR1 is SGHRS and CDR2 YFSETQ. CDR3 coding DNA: TGCGCCAGCAGCTCAGGGCGGAGAGGGCAAGAGACCCAGTACTTC. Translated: CASSSGRRGQETQYF.

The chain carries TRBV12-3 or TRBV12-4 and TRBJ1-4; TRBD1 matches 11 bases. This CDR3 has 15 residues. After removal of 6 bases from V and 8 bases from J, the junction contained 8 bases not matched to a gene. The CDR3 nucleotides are TGTGCCAGCAGCCCAGGACAGGGGGCTTGGGAAAAACTGTTTTTT. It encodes CASSPGQGAWEKLFF.

Written as DNA, the CDR3 is TGCAGTGCTAGTAGGGCGGGGGGCAGCTCCTACAATGAGCAGTTCTTC. This gives the protein CSASRAGGSSYNEQFF. This chain connects TRBV20-1 to TRBJ2-1; 8 bases match TRBD2. This CDR3 spans 16 amino acids. Germline assignment: CDR1 DFQATT and CDR2 SNEGSKA (reference sequence). Germline trimming cut 3 bases from V and 0 bases from J; bases unmatched to any gene: 7.

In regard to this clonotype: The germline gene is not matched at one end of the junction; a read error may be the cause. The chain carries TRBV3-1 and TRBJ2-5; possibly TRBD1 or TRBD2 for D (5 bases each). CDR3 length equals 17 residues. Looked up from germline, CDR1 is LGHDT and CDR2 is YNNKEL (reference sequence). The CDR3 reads CAGSQIRDAGPQETQYF. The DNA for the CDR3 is TGTGCCGGCAGCCAGATCCGGGACGCAGGGCCGCAAGAGACCCAGTACTTC.

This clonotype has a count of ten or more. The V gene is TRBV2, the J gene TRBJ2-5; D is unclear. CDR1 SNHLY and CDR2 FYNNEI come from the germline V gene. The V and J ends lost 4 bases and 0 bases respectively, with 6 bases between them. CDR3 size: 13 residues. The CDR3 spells CASSGRYQETQYF. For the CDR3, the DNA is TGTGCCAGCAGTGGCCGGTACCAAGAGACCCAGTACTTC.

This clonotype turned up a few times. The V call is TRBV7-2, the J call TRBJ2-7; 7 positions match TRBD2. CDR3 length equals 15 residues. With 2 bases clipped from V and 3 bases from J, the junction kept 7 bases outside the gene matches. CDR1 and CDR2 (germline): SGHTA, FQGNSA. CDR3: CASSLQGGSFYEQYF. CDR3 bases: TGTGCCAGCAGCTTACAAGGCGGGAGTTTCTACGAGCAGTACTTC.

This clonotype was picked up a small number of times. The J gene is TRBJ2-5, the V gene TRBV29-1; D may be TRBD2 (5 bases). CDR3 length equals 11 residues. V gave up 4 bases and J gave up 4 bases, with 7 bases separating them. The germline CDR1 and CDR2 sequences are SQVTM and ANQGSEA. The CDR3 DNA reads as TGCAGCGTTGTGAGGGTAGAGACCCAGTACTTC. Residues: CSVVRVETQYF.

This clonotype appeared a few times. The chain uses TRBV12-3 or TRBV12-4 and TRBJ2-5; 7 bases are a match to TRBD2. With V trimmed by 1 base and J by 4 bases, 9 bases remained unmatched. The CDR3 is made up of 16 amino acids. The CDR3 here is CASSLGGRGRGETQYF. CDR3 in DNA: TGTGCCAGCAGTTTAGGGGGGAGGGGTAGAGGAGAGACCCAGTACTTC.

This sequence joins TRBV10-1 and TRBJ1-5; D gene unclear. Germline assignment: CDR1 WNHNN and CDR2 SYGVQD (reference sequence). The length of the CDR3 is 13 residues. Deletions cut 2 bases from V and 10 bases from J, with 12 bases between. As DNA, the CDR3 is TGCGCCAGCAGTGAGGCGCTTAATGGACCCCAGCATTTT. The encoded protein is CASSEALNGPQHF.

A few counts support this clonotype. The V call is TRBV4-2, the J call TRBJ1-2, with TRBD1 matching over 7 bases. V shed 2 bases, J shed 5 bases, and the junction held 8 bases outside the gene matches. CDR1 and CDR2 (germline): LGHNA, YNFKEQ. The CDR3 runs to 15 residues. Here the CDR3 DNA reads TGTGCCAGCAGCCAATTATCCGGGACAGAATATGGCTACACCTTC. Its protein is CASSQLSGTEYGYTF.

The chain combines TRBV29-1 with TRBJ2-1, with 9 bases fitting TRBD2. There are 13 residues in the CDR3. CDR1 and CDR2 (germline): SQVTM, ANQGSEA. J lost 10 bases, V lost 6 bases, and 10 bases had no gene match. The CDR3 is CSVSGTSTGEQFF. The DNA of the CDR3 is TGCAGCGTCTCCGGGACTAGCACTGGGGAGCAGTTCTTC.

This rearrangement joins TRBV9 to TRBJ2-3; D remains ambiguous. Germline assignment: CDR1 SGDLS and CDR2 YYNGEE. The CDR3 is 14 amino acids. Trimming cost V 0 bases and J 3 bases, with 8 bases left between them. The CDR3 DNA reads TGTGCCAGCAGCGTAGTTTCGCAGACAGATACGCAGTATTTT. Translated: CASSVVSQTDTQYF.

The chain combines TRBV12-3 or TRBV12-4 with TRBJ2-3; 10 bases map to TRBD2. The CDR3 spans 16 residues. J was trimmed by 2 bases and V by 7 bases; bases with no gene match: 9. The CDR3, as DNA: TGTGCCAGCATTAAAGAGACTAGCGGGTTCACAGATACGCAGTATTTT. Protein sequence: CASIKETSGFTDTQYF.

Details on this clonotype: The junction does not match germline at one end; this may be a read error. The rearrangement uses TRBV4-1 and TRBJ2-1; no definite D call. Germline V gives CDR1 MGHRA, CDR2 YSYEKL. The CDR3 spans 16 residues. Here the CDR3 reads CAGSQTPPHLRNEQFF. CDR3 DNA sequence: TGCGCCGGCAGCCAAACTCCCCCCCATCTTCGGAATGAGCAGTTCTTC.

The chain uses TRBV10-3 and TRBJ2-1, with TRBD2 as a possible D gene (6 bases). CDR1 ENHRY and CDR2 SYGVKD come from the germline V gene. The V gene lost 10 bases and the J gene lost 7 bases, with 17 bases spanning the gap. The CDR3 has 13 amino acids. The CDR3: CATAGLADNEQFF. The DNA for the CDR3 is TGTGCCACTGCGGGACTGGCAGATAATGAGCAGTTCTTC.

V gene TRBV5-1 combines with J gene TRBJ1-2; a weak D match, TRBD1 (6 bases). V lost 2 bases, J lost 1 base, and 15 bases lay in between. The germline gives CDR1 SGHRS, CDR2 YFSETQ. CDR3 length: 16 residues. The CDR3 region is CASSLDPQGNNYGYTF. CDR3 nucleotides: TGCGCCAGCAGCTTAGACCCACAGGGAAATAACTATGGCTACACCTTC.

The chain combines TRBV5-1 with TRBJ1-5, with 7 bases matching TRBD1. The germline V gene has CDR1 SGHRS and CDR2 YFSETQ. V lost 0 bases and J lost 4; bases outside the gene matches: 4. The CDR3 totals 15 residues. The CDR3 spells CASSLGGQRNQPQHF. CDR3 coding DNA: TGCGCCAGCAGCTTGGGGGGACAGAGAAATCAGCCCCAGCATTTT. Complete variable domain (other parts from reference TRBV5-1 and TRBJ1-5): KAGVTQTPRYLIKTRGQQVTLSCSPISGHRSVSWYQQTPGQGLQFLFEYFSETQRNKGNFPGRFSGRQFSNSRSEMNVSTLELGDSALYLCASSLGGQRNQPQHFGDGTRLSIL.

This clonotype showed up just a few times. CDR3 in DNA: TGTGCCAGCAGCCAAGAGGGGATCCAAGAGACCCAGTACTTC. This gives the protein CASSQEGIQETQYF. The chain has TRBV4-2 and TRBJ2-5; unclear D gene. The germline V and J ends were trimmed by 0 bases and 1 base, with 6 bases remaining between them. The CDR3 has 14 amino acids. Germline-derived CDR1 and CDR2 are LGHNA and YNFKEQ.